Listed here are 32 T cell receptor beta chains from one sample, sequenced in a study of early T cells in non-severe SARS-CoV-2 infection. Using its own MiXCR run on the 5' RACE reads, TCRdb lists one record per CDR3 protein. The sample yields approximately 83,000 distinct CDR3 sequences, more than 12% seen once. Sequencing was done on a sample of whole blood. The receptors stem from an adult who was a healthcare worker with PCR-confirmed SARS-CoV-2 infection or an uninfected control (not recorded which).

This chain links TRBV4-1 with TRBJ2-5; D is perhaps TRBD2 (5 bases). CDR1 and CDR2 from the germline V gene are MGHRA and YSYEKL. This CDR3 is 14 amino acids long. The germline V and J ends were trimmed by 1 base and 4 bases, with 10 bases remaining between them. The CDR3 here is CASSQGGGGETQYF. The DNA for the CDR3 is TGCGCCAGCAGCCAAGGAGGAGGAGGAGAGACCCAGTACTTC.

This clonotype was detected only a few times. The CDR3 region has the DNA TGTGCCAGCTCACCACCGAACTCCGTTACCTACGAGCAGTACTTC. Amino acid sequence: CASSPPNSVTYEQYF. The V and J genes are TRBV18 and TRBJ2-7; D ambiguous. This CDR3 is built from 15 residues. Germline CDR1 and CDR2: KGHSH and LQKENI. V gave up 0 bases and J gave up 2 bases, with 11 bases separating them.

This clonotype was detected a few times. The rearrangement joins TRBV7-2 to TRBJ2-6, with D uncertain. The V gene lost 2 bases and the J gene lost 0 bases, with 2 bases spanning the gap. Germline V CDR1 and CDR2: SGHTA, FQGNSA. CDR3 length: 14 residues. The CDR3 sequence is CASSLTSGANVLTF. The CDR3 nucleotides read TGTGCCAGCAGCTTAACCTCTGGGGCCAACGTCCTGACTTTC.

This clonotype was picked up a small number of times. The chain uses TRBV2 and TRBJ2-2; D is perhaps TRBD1 (5 bases). This CDR3 is 15 amino acids long. CDR1 and CDR2 (germline): SNHLY, FYNNEI. V was pared by 4 bases and J by 2 bases, with 11 bases between. CDR3 sequence (DNA): TGTGCCAGCAGTGCTGGGGCCGCAAACACCGGGGAGCTGTTTTTT. This codes for CASSAGAANTGELFF.

This clonotype was seen many times. The genes are TRBV7-6 and TRBJ2-5; 11 nucleotides align to TRBD2. V shed 2 bases and J 4 bases; nucleotides not matched to a gene: 12. The CDR3 is made up of 18 amino acids. Per germline, CDR1 SGHVS and CDR2 FNYEAQ. The chain's CDR3 is CASSLPRSGGEGVETQYF. The DNA for the CDR3 is TGTGCCAGCAGCTTACCCCGTAGCGGGGGGGAAGGAGTAGAGACCCAGTACTTC.

This clonotype was seen more than once but under ten times. This chain uses TRBV9 with TRBJ2-1; D may be TRBD1 or TRBD2 (6 bases each). V gave up 0 bases and J gave up 4 bases, with 11 bases separating them. The CDR3 is 15 amino acids. Germline V gives CDR1 SGDLS, CDR2 YYNGEE. CDR3 sequence: CASSVVGGLYNEQFF. The CDR3 bases are TGTGCCAGCAGCGTAGTCGGGGGCCTTTACAATGAGCAGTTCTTC.

This clonotype was seen many times. The chain uses TRBV7-2 and TRBJ2-1; TRBD2 aligns across 9 bases. With V trimmed by 2 bases and J by 4 bases, 3 bases remained unmatched. The CDR3 sequence is 15 residues long. Germline V CDR1 and CDR2: SGHTA, FQGNSA. In DNA form, the CDR3 reads TGTGCCAGCAGCTTATCAGCGGGGGGTTACAATGAGCAGTTCTTC. Residues: CASSLSAGGYNEQFF.

The chain combines TRBV20-1 with TRBJ2-1; 9 bases align to TRBD1. V lost 3 bases and J lost 7; bases outside the gene matches: 16. The CDR3 extends over 17 amino acids. From germline, CDR1 is DFQATT and CDR2 SNEGSKA (reference sequence). The CDR3 reads CSARNPPGTGFSNEQFF. The CDR3 DNA reads TGCAGTGCTAGGAACCCTCCCGGGACAGGGTTTTCGAATGAGCAGTTCTTC.

V and J are TRBV15 and TRBJ2-5, with 9 bases fitting TRBD1. V lost 3 bases to trimming and J lost 1 base; unmatched junction nucleotides: 3. This CDR3 spans 15 amino acids. Germline V gene data show CDR1 as LNHNV and CDR2 as YYDKDF (reference sequence). For the CDR3, the DNA is TGTGCCACCAGCAGGGGGGACAGGGCCCAAGAGACCCAGTACTTC. Its translation: CATSRGDRAQETQYF.

This clonotype was detected ten times or more. The chain has TRBV19 and TRBJ1-5; D may be TRBD1 (5 bases). The CDR3 sequence is 14 residues long. The germline gives CDR1 LNHDA, CDR2 SQIVND (reference sequence). Trimming removed 6 bases at V and 7 bases at J, with 16 bases between. The CDR3 here is CASSSTGGSQPQHF. The CDR3 DNA reads TGTGCCAGTAGCTCAACCGGGGGGAGCCAGCCCCAGCATTTT.

At least ten counts were recorded for this clonotype. This chain joins TRBV3-1 and TRBJ2-3; D may be TRBD2 (5 bases). Germline CDR1 LGHDT, CDR2 YNNKEL (reference sequence). V was trimmed by 5 bases and J by 8 bases, leaving 14 bases between them. There are 13 residues in the CDR3. CDR3 nucleotides: TGTGCCAGCAGCTCGGACTTTTTGGGTACGCAGTATTTT. This encodes CASSSDFLGTQYF.

The rearrangement links TRBV7-8 to TRBJ2-7; D is possibly TRBD1 (5 bases). The germline V gene has CDR1 SGHVS and CDR2 FQNEAQ. This CDR3 has 14 residues. Trimming pared 2 bases from V and 6 bases from J, leaving 14 bases between. The DNA for the CDR3 is TGTGCCAGCAGCTTAAGACAGCAGTTCGCCGAGCAGTACTTC. Its protein is CASSLRQQFAEQYF. Full variable domain (missing parts from reference TRBV7-8 and TRBJ2-7): GAGVSQSPRYKVAKRGQDVALRCDPISGHVSLFWYQQALGQGPEFLTYFQNEAQLDKSGLPSDRFFAERPEGSVSTLKIQRTQQEDSAVYLCASSLRQQFAEQYFGPGTRLTVT.

V usage is TRBV5-1 and J usage is TRBJ2-3; D not certain. Looked up from germline, CDR1 is SGHRS and CDR2 is YFSETQ. This CDR3 spans 13 amino acids. V lost 1 base, J lost 6 bases, and 9 bases lay in between. CDR3 residues: CASSLMAHDTQYF. DNA for the CDR3: TGCGCCAGCAGCTTGATGGCTCACGATACGCAGTATTTT.

This sequence joins TRBV20-1 and TRBJ2-5; 7 bases map to TRBD1. V shed 4 bases and J 13 bases; nucleotides not matched to a gene: 15. The CDR3 is made up of 13 amino acids. The V gene's germline CDR1 is DFQATT and CDR2 SNEGSKA (reference sequence). For the CDR3, the DNA is TGCAGTGCTAAACCGGGACAGACACTCCCCGGGTACTTC. Translating it yields CSAKPGQTLPGYF.

This clonotype was observed many times. The chain carries TRBV3-1 and TRBJ1-2; the match to TRBD1 covers 8 bases. Germline loops: CDR1 LGHDT, CDR2 YNNKEL (reference sequence). V lost 6 bases to trimming and J lost 3 bases; unmatched junction nucleotides: 18. The CDR3 totals 18 residues. CDR3 amino acids: CASSTTGGQYPGDYGYTF. In DNA form, the CDR3 reads TGTGCCAGCAGTACTACAGGGGGTCAGTATCCGGGCGACTATGGCTACACCTTC. Full variable domain (rest looked up from reference TRBV3-1 and TRBJ1-2): DTAVSQTPKYLVTQMGNDKSIKCEQNLGHDTMYWYKQDSKKFLKIMFSYNNKELIINETVPNRFSPKSPDKAHLNLHINSLELGDSAVYFCASSTTGGQYPGDYGYTFGSGTRLTVV.

In its sample, this clonotype was seen a few times. This rearrangement joins TRBV19 to TRBJ1-2; 7 bases map to TRBD1. With V trimmed by 5 bases and J by 1 base, 10 bases remained unmatched. Germline values: CDR1 LNHDA, CDR2 SQIVND (reference sequence). This CDR3 spans 16 amino acids. CDR3 sequence (DNA): TGTGCCAGTAGTGCAGTGCTAGGGGGCTTTAACTATGGCTACACCTTC. Its protein product is CASSAVLGGFNYGYTF.

This clonotype was observed many times. The rearrangement links TRBV6-4 to TRBJ2-2; tentatively, D is TRBD1 (6 bases). V was cut by 4 bases and J by 3 bases, with 9 bases left in between. Germline CDR1 MRHNA, CDR2 SNTAGT. The CDR3 spans 14 residues. CDR3 nucleotide sequence: TGTGCCAGCAGTGTGGGGGCCGACACCGGGGAGCTGTTTTTT. It yields the protein CASSVGADTGELFF.

This chain connects TRBV7-3 to TRBJ1-1; D is unresolved. The CDR3 is made up of 15 amino acids. Trimming took 4 bases from V and 1 from J, leaving 13 bases between them. Germline-derived CDR1 and CDR2 are SGHTA and FQGTGA. The CDR3 is CASSSTNPPNTEAFF. CDR3 nucleotides: TGTGCCAGCAGCTCAACTAATCCCCCGAACACTGAAGCTTTCTTT. The full variable domain, with the rest looked up from reference TRBV7-3 and TRBJ1-1, is GAGVSQTPSNKVTEKGKYVELRCDPISGHTALYWYRQSLGQGPEFLIYFQGTGAADDSGLPNDRFFAVRPEGSVSTLKIQRTERGDSAVYLCASSSTNPPNTEAFFGQGTRLTVV.

At least ten counts were recorded for this clonotype. The chain has TRBV9 and TRBJ2-7; D is undetermined. Germline V gene data show CDR1 as SGDLS and CDR2 as YYNGEE. The V and J ends lost 0 bases and 0 bases respectively, with 7 bases between them. The CDR3 contains 14 residues. The CDR3 nucleotides are TGTGCCAGCAGCGTAGAACCCAGCTCCTACGAGCAGTACTTC. Its translation is CASSVEPSSYEQYF.

This clonotype was seen a few times. The chain has TRBV18 and TRBJ2-7; D might be TRBD1 (5 bases). Per germline, CDR1 KGHSH and CDR2 LQKENI. The CDR3 consists of 14 residues. Trimming shortened V by 0 bases and J by 2 bases, and 8 bases separated the two germline ends. CDR3 sequence: CASSPPSGTYEQYF. CDR3 nucleotides: TGTGCCAGCTCACCACCCTCAGGGACCTACGAGCAGTACTTC.

This clonotype was recorded at least ten times. The rearrangement links TRBV29-1 to TRBJ1-2, with TRBD1 matching over 8 bases. Germline V gene data show CDR1 as SQVTM and CDR2 as ANQGSEA. The CDR3 is 12 residues long. CDR3 amino acids: CSVGGQADGYTF. The CDR3 coding sequence is TGCAGTGTGGGGGGACAGGCGGATGGCTACACCTTC. Full variable domain (missing parts from reference TRBV29-1 and TRBJ1-2): SAVISQKPSRDICQRGTSLTIQCQVDSQVTMMFWYRQQPGQSLTLIATANQGSEATYESGFVIDKFPISRPNLTFSTLTVSNMSPEDSSIYLCSVGGQADGYTFGSGTRLTVV.

The chain combines TRBV6-2 or TRBV6-3 with TRBJ2-5; 8 bases align to TRBD1. V trimming: 5 bases; J trimming: 6 bases; junction bases outside the gene matches: 11. The CDR3 runs to 15 residues. CDR1 is MNHEY, CDR2 SVGEGT, per germline. DNA for the CDR3: TGTGCCAGCAGTCTATCCAGGGGGCGCGGTCAGACCCAGTACTTC. This codes for CASSLSRGRGQTQYF.

This clonotype appeared a few times. The chain carries TRBV6-5 and TRBJ2-7; D unclear. The CDR3 is 15 amino acids. The germline V gene encodes CDR1 MNHEY and CDR2 SVGAGI. Trimming cost V 6 bases and J 6 bases, with 21 bases left between them. DNA for the CDR3: TGTGCCAGCAGCTCCGGCAGACTCTCCTGGGGCGAGCAGTACTTC. Its protein is CASSSGRLSWGEQYF.

In this sample, this clonotype turned up many times. V gene TRBV11-2 combines with J gene TRBJ2-1; TRBD2 matches at 8 bases. The germline CDR1 and CDR2 sequences are SGHAT and FQNNGV. The J segment lost 4 bases and the V segment lost 1 base, leaving 12 bases of the junction unmatched. There are 18 residues in the CDR3. The chain's CDR3 is CASSLVPGGATPYNEQFF. CDR3 nucleotides: TGTGCCAGCAGCTTAGTCCCCGGGGGGGCTACACCTTACAATGAGCAGTTCTTC.

The chain uses TRBV5-4 and TRBJ2-7, with TRBD2 as a possible D gene (5 bases). V lost 0 bases and J 3 bases, leaving 13 bases between the germline ends. Germline-derived CDR1 and CDR2 are SGHNT and YYREEE (reference sequence). The CDR3 spans 15 residues. The CDR3 protein is CASSLERAAFYEQYF. The CDR3 coding sequence is TGTGCCAGCAGCTTGGAGCGAGCGGCTTTCTACGAGCAGTACTTC.

This clonotype was counted between two and nine times. The chain is built from TRBV7-8 and TRBJ1-5, with TRBD1 identical over 9 bases. The CDR3 loop spans 17 amino acids. V was pared by 5 bases and J by 0 bases, with 8 bases of the junction left unmatched. Per germline, CDR1 SGHVS and CDR2 FQNEAQ. In DNA form, the CDR3 reads TGTGCCAGCAGCCTATGGACAGGGGACACTAGCAATCAGCCCCAGCATTTT. Translating it yields CASSLWTGDTSNQPQHF.

There are many counts of this clonotype. The CDR3 spells CASSDNPPDSYEQYF. CDR3 bases: TGTGCCAGCAGTGACAACCCGCCGGACTCCTACGAGCAGTACTTC. The rearrangement joins TRBV25-1 to TRBJ2-7; the D is unclear. The germline CDR1 and CDR2 sequences are MGHDK and SYGVNS. The CDR3 is 15 residues long. V lost 3 bases, J lost 0 bases, and 12 bases lay in between.

This clonotype was detected only a few times. The rearrangement links TRBV30 to TRBJ2-7; D gene ambiguous. The CDR3 is 12 amino acids. Germline V gene lookup returns CDR1 GTSNPN and CDR2 SVGIG (reference sequence). Trimming pared 5 bases from V and 0 bases from J, leaving 8 bases between. CDR3 in DNA: TGTGCCTGGGAAGGCAGCTCCTACGAGCAGTACTTC. Amino acids: CAWEGSSYEQYF.

This clonotype was seen repeatedly, ten times or more. The rearrangement joins TRBV7-9 to TRBJ2-7, with a tentative D call TRBD2 (6 bases). CDR3 size: 16 residues. Trimming pared 2 bases from V and 2 bases from J, leaving 16 bases between. Looked up from germline, CDR1 is SEHNR and CDR2 is FQNEAQ (reference sequence). The CDR3, as DNA: TGTGCCAGCAGCTTACTTCGAGGGACTTCCCCCTACGAGCAGTACTTC. This sequence encodes CASSLLRGTSPYEQYF.

This clonotype was counted at least ten times. The chain employs TRBV6-1 and TRBJ2-7, with unresolved D. Trimming stripped 4 bases from V and 2 bases from J, with 6 bases between. The CDR3 contains 12 residues. Germline V gives CDR1 MNHNS, CDR2 SASEGT. The CDR3 sequence: CASSAGTYEQYF. CDR3 nucleotide sequence: TGTGCCAGCAGTGCCGGAACCTACGAGCAGTACTTC.

This clonotype came up many times. This rearrangement joins TRBV7-9 to TRBJ2-7, with D maybe TRBD1 (5 bases). Germline V CDR1 and CDR2: SEHNR, FQNEAQ (reference sequence). The V end lost 2 bases, the J end lost 6 bases, and 14 bases lay between the germline ends. This CDR3 contains 14 residues. This CDR3 is CASSLSRREGEQYF. DNA of the CDR3: TGTGCCAGCAGCTTATCTCGCAGGGAAGGCGAGCAGTACTTC.

This clonotype came up a few times. J is TRBJ2-7 and V is TRBV5-4, with TRBD1 matching 8 bases. The trim removed 4 bases at V and 3 bases at J, leaving 9 bases unmatched. This CDR3 has 15 amino acids. Germline CDR1 reads SGHNT; CDR2 reads YYREEE (reference sequence). CDR3 sequence (DNA): TGTGCCAGCAGCAGTCATTTGGACAGGGACTACGAGCAGTACTTC. Translating gives CASSSHLDRDYEQYF.